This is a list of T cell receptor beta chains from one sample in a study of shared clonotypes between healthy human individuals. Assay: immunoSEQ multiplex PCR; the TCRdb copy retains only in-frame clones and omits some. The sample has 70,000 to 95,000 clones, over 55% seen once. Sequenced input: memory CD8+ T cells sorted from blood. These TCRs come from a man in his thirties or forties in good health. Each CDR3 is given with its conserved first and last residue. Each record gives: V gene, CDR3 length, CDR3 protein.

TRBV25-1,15,CASRESGGYQETQYF
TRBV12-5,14,CASGVGLPDNEQFF
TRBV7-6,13,CASSLGTEPEAFF
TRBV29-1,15,CSVEGANGPTDTQYF
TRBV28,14,CASSLLSTTGELFF
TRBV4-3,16,CASSQEGQGSYNEQFF
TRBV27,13,CASSWAYNYEQYF
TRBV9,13,CASHRDRAYEQYF
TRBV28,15,CASSVLATGNYGYTF
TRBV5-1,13,CARPIGLYNEQFF
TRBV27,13,CASSGTSPYEQYF
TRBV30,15,CAWSMGEGLKDTQYF
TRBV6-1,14,CASSEGDATDTQYF
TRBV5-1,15,CASRMTSGSTDTQYF
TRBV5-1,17,CASSLWSTGDRGYEQYF
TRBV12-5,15,CASGEQQGKTYGYTF
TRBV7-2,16,CASSQRTSGDTDTQYF
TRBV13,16,CASSLEGTRSYNEQFF
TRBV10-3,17,CAIKDAPGLTSTDTQYF
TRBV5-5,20,CASSLGWREREEVYTDTQYF
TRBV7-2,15,CASSLESSGSTEQYF
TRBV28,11,CASSLNYEQYF
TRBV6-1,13,CASSELLGDGYTF
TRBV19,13,CASSPTMGNIQYF
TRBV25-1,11,CASSEGETQYF
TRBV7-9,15,CASSVIQGFNEKLFF
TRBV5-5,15,CASRSGLADIYEQYF
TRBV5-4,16,CASSKPSTTNTGELFF
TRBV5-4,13,CASSLAPPETQYF
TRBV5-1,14,CASRPGTGNTEAFF